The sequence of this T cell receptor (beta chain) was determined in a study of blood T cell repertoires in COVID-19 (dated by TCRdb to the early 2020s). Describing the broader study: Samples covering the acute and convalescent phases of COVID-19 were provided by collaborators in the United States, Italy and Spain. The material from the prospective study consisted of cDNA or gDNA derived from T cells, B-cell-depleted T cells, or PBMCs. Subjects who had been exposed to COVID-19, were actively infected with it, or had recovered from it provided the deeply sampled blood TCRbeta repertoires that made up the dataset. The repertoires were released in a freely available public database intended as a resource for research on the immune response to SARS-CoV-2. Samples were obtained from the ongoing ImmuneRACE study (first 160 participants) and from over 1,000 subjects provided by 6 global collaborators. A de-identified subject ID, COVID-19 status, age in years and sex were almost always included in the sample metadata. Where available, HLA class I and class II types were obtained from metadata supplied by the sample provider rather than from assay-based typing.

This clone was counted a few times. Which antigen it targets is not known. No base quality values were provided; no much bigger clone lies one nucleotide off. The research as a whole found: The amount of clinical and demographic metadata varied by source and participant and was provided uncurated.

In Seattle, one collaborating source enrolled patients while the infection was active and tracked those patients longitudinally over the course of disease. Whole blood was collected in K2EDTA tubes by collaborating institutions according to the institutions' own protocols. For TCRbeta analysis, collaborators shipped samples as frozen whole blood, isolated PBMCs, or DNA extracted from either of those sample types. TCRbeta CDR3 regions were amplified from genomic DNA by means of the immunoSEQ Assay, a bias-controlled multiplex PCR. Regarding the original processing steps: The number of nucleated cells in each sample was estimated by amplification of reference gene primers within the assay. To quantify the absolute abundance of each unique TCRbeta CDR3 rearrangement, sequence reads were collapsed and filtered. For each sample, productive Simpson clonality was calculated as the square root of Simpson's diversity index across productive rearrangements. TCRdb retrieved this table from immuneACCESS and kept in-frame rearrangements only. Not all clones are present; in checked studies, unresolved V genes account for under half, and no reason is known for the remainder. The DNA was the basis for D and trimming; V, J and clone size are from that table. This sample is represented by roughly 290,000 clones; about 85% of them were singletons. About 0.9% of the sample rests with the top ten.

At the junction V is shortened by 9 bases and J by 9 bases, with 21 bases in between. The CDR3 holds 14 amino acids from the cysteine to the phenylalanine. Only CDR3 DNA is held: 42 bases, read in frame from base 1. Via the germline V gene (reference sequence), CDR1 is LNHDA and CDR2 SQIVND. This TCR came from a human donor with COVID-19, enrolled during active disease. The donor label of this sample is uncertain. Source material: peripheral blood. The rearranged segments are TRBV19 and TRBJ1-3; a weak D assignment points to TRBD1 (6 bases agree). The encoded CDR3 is CASRDTPLSGTIYF. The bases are TGTGCCAGCCGGGACACCCCCTTATCCGGCACCATATATTTT.